Following are 9 T cell receptor beta chains from one sample sequenced in a study of glioma-infiltrating T cells after dendritic cell vaccination. TCRdb's table, derived via immunoSEQ multiplex PCR, lists solely in-frame clones and lacks some. The sample gives roughly 52,000 clones, roughly 87% of which show up once; 10% to 12% is in the top ten. The sample here was blood, taken before dendritic cell vaccination. These receptors all stem from a human donor with glioblastoma.

The gene calls are TRBV6-6 and TRBJ1-1; TRBD1 agrees at 8 bases. There are 15 residues in the CDR3. V shed 2 bases and J 6 bases; nucleotides not matched to a gene: 8. The V gene's germline CDR1 is MNHNY and CDR2 SVGAGI (reference sequence). The CDR3 here is CASSYDRGMLPEAFF. The CDR3 DNA reads TGTGCCAGCAGTTACGACAGGGGAATGTTACCTGAAGCTTTCTTT.

The rearrangement uses TRBV29-1 and TRBJ1-2; D remains ambiguous. V was cut by 5 bases and J by 6 bases, with 7 bases left in between. The CDR3 has 10 amino acids. CDR1 is SQVTM and CDR2 is ANQGSEA in the germline V gene. CDR3: CSVSIDGYTF. CDR3 bases: TGCAGCGTTAGTATAGATGGCTACACCTTC.

This chain links TRBV6-5 with TRBJ1-2, with a possible D match to TRBD1 (5 bases). This CDR3 region has 11 residues. Germline CDR1 reads MNHEY; CDR2 reads SVGAGI. Trimming removed 6 bases at V and 7 bases at J, with 9 bases between. The CDR3 loop reads CASREGPGYTF. The CDR3 DNA reads TGTGCCAGCAGGGAGGGACCTGGCTACACCTTC.

This chain's CDR3 is CASSLGASGGNIQYF. The CDR3 DNA sequence: TGTGCCAGCAGCTTAGGTGCTAGCGGGGGAAACATTCAGTACTTC. The rearrangement uses TRBV7-9 and TRBJ2-4, with 10 bases fitting TRBD2. With V trimmed by 1 base and J by 6 bases, 3 bases remained unmatched. This CDR3 contains 15 residues. The V gene's germline CDR1 is SEHNR and CDR2 FQNEAQ (reference sequence).

The chain employs TRBV19 and TRBJ1-2; D unclear. There are 19 residues in the CDR3. Germline V gene sequence: CDR1 LNHDA, CDR2 SQIVND (reference sequence). Trimming cost V 0 bases and J 3 bases, with 23 bases left between them. CDR3 coding DNA: TGTGCCAGTAGTATAGATCCCTCCGGTAGTGGCAGACGGGACTATGGCTACACCTTC. Its protein is CASSIDPSGSGRRDYGYTF. The full variable domain, in which reference TRBV19 and TRBJ1-2 provide the parts outside the CDR3, is DGGITQSPKYLFRKEGQNVTLSCEQNLNHDAMYWYRQDPGQGLRLIYYSQIVNDFQKGDIAEGYSVSREKKESFPLTVTSAQKNPTAFYLCASSIDPSGSGRRDYGYTFGSGTRLTVV.

The J gene is TRBJ2-7, the V gene TRBV30; 8 nucleotides match TRBD1. The CDR3 extends over 14 amino acids. Trimming removed 0 bases from V and 3 bases from J; junction bases left unmatched: 4. Germline-derived CDR1 and CDR2 are GTSNPN and SVGIG (reference sequence). The CDR3 nucleotides read TGTGCCTGGAGTGTAGGGACAGGTAACTACGAGCAGTACTTC. Its translation is CAWSVGTGNYEQYF.

The chain links TRBV7-2 to TRBJ2-2; the D gene is possibly TRBD2 (6 bases). Per germline, CDR1 SGHTA and CDR2 FQGNSA. The CDR3 sequence is 14 residues long. Trimming took off 5 bases at V and 2 bases at J, with 9 bases between the two ends. CDR3 sequence: CASSRDFNTGELFF. For the CDR3, the DNA is TGTGCCAGCAGCCGGGACTTTAACACCGGGGAGCTGTTTTTT.

V gene TRBV11-3 combines with J gene TRBJ2-3, with 13 nucleotides matching TRBD2. Germline V CDR1 and CDR2: SGHNT, YENEEA. With V trimmed by 3 bases and J by 2 bases, 5 bases remained unmatched. The CDR3 covers 17 residues. CDR3 sequence: CASSFPTSGRPTDTQYF. The CDR3, as DNA: TGTGCCAGCAGCTTCCCGACTAGCGGGAGGCCCACAGATACGCAGTATTTT.

The rearrangement links TRBV19 to TRBJ2-4, with D possibly matching TRBD1 (6 bases). The germline CDR1 and CDR2 sequences are LNHDA and SQIVND (reference sequence). V shed 10 bases and J shed 1 base, with 17 bases lying between them. The length of the CDR3 is 15 residues. CDR3 sequence: CATSSRGSAKNIQYF. CDR3 in DNA: TGTGCCACCTCTTCTAGGGGGAGTGCCAAAAACATTCAGTACTTC. The variable domain in full, completed from reference TRBV19 and TRBJ2-4, reads DGGITQSPKYLFRKEGQNVTLSCEQNLNHDAMYWYRQDPGQGLRLIYYSQIVNDFQKGDIAEGYSVSREKKESFPLTVTSAQKNPTAFYLCATSSRGSAKNIQYFGAGTRLSVL.